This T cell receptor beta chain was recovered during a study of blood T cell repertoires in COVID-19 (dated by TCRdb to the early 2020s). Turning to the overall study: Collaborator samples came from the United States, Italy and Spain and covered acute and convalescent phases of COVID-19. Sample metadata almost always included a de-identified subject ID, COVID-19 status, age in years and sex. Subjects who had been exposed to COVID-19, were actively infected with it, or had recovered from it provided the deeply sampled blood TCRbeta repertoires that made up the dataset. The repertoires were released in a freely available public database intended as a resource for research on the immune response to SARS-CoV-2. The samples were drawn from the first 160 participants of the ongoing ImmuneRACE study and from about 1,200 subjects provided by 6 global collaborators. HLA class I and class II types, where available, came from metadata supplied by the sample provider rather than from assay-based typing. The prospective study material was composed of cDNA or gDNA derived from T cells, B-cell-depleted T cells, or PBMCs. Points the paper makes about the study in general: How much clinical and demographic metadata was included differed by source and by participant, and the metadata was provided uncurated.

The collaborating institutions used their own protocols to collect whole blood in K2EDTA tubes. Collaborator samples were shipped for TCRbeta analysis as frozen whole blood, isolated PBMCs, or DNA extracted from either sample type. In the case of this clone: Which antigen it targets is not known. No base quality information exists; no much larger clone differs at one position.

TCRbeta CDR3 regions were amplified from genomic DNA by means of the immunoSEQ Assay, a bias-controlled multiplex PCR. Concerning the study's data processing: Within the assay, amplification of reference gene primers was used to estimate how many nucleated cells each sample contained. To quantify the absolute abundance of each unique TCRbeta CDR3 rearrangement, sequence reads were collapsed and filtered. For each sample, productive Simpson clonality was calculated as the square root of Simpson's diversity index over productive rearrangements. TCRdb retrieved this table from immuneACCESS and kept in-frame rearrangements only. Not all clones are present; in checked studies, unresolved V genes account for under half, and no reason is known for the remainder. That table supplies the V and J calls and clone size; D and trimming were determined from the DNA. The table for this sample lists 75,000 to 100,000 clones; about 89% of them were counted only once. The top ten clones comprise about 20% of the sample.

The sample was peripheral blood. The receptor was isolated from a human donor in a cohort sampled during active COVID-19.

The CDR3 reads as follows: CASSLEGVGQPQHF. The nucleotide sequence reads TGTGCCAGCAGCTTAGAGGGGGTCGGTCAGCCCCAGCATTTT. The chain is encoded by TRBV7-9 joined to TRBJ1-5; the D segment could be TRBD1, given 6 matching bases. Based on the germline V gene (reference sequence), the CDR1 and CDR2 sequences are SEHNR and FQNEAQ. V is pared back by 1 base and J by 6 bases, with 10 bases lying between the germline termini. Including cysteine and phenylalanine, the CDR3 has 14 amino acids. Only the CDR3 part of the read is kept: 42 bases, read in frame from the first base.